The 27 T cell receptor beta chains reported below all come from one sample, sequenced in a study of graft-versus-host responses after intestinal transplantation. Sequenced by immunoSEQ multiplex PCR; TCRdb stores in-frame clones only, minus some. The data contain 35,000 to 55,000 clones, 85% to 95% of them singletons. The sequenced sample was PBMCs, obtained around 790 days after a first intestinal transplant, on the day of a second. The receptors here all came from a human patient who received an intestinal transplant, so some T cells may come from the graft donor.

The chain is built from TRBV6-1 and TRBJ2-7; TRBD1 matches at 12 bases. Germline lookup yields CDR1 MNHNS and CDR2 SASEGT. The CDR3 has 13 amino acids. Trimming took 8 bases from V and 5 from J; bases not matched to a gene: 4. CDR3 residues: CASRDRGLDEQYF. In DNA, the CDR3 is TGTGCCAGCCGGGACAGGGGGCTTGACGAGCAGTACTTC.

This clone was recorded only once. CDR3 in DNA: TGTGCCAGCAGCCAAGATCAGGGGGCGCCCGGGGAGCTGTTTTTT. Its translation: CASSQDQGAPGELFF. This chain uses TRBV4-2 with TRBJ2-2; 8 nucleotides line up with TRBD1. The CDR3 extends over 15 amino acids. V lost 0 bases, J lost 6 bases, and 3 bases stayed unmatched. Germline loops: CDR1 LGHNA, CDR2 YNFKEQ.

The chain has TRBV11-2 and TRBJ2-1, with TRBD2 identical over 10 bases. Germline CDR1 and CDR2: SGHAT and FQNNGV. V lost 5 bases, J lost 4 bases, and 8 bases stayed unmatched. This CDR3 has 16 residues. The CDR3 nucleotides are TGTGCCAGCAGCCCCGCCGGGACTAGCGTTTACAATGAGCAGTTCTTC. As protein: CASSPAGTSVYNEQFF. The full variable domain, rest sourced from reference TRBV11-2 and TRBJ2-1, is EAGVAQSPRYKIIEKRQSVAFWCNPISGHATLYWYQQILGQGPKLLIQFQNNGVVDDSQLPKDRFSAERLKGVDSTLKIQPAKLEDSAVYLCASSPAGTSVYNEQFFGPGTRLTVL.

The chain recombines TRBV19 with TRBJ2-7, with 10 bases aligning to TRBD2. This CDR3 has 15 amino acids. CDR1 and CDR2 from the germline V gene are LNHDA and SQIVND (reference sequence). J was trimmed by 0 bases and V by 5 bases; bases with no gene match: 4. DNA of the CDR3: TGTGCCAGTAGTTGGTCTAGCGGGAGCTCCTACGAGCAGTACTTC. Translating it yields CASSWSSGSSYEQYF.

The chain carries TRBV19 and TRBJ1-1; unclear D gene. CDR1 and CDR2 from the germline V gene are LNHDA and SQIVND (reference sequence). This CDR3 has 16 residues. The V gene lost 0 bases and the J gene lost 1 base, with 12 bases spanning the gap. CDR3 sequence (DNA): TGTGCCAGTAGTATAGACGGGCGGTGGGAGAACACTGAAGCTTTCTTT. The encoded protein is CASSIDGRWENTEAFF. The entire variable domain, with the rest obtained from reference TRBV19 and TRBJ1-1, is as follows: DGGITQSPKYLFRKEGQNVTLSCEQNLNHDAMYWYRQDPGQGLRLIYYSQIVNDFQKGDIAEGYSVSREKKESFPLTVTSAQKNPTAFYLCASSIDGRWENTEAFFGQGTRLTVV.

The chain joins TRBV19 to TRBJ2-1; D gene unclear. The CDR3 covers 13 residues. The germline V gene encodes CDR1 LNHDA and CDR2 SQIVND (reference sequence). The ends were cut back, 8 bases at V and 8 bases at J, with 16 bases in the middle. The CDR3 coding sequence is TGTGCCAGTTCTCCGACGATAGAATATGAGCAGTTCTTC. It codes for CASSPTIEYEQFF.

V usage is TRBV27 and J usage is TRBJ1-1; no reliable D call. CDR1 and CDR2 (germline): MNHEY, SMNVEV (reference sequence). The length of the CDR3 is 13 residues. V was trimmed by 2 bases and J by 7 bases, leaving 11 bases between them. The CDR3 sequence is CASSLGKTDEAFF. CDR3 DNA: TGTGCCAGCAGTTTAGGCAAGACCGATGAAGCTTTCTTT.

The rearrangement links TRBV19 to TRBJ2-7, with TRBD2 matching 12 bases. CDR3 length equals 15 residues. The germline CDR1 and CDR2 sequences are LNHDA and SQIVND (reference sequence). V was clipped by 6 bases and J by 2 bases; unmatched bases: 5. CDR3 loop: CASSVGLAGTYEQYF. CDR3 bases: TGTGCCAGTAGCGTTGGACTAGCGGGAACCTACGAGCAGTACTTC.

This chain links TRBV29-1 with TRBJ2-3; 8 nucleotides align to TRBD2. Germline V gives CDR1 SQVTM, CDR2 ANQGSEA. The junction had 6 bases not matched to a gene; V was cut back by 1 base and J by 0 bases. The CDR3 length is 16 residues. This CDR3 reads CSVEVGTRKSTDTQYF. For the CDR3, the DNA is TGCAGCGTTGAAGTCGGGACTAGAAAAAGCACAGATACGCAGTATTTT.

This clone was counted a single time. The chain's CDR3 is CASSVSRNTGELFF. In DNA form, the CDR3 reads TGTGCCAGTAGCGTGAGCCGGAACACCGGGGAGCTGTTTTTT. The V and J genes are TRBV19 and TRBJ2-2; D unclear. Germline V gives CDR1 LNHDA, CDR2 SQIVND (reference sequence). The germline V and J ends were trimmed by 6 bases and 1 base, with 9 bases remaining between them. There are 14 residues in the CDR3.

A remark on this clone: Because it lacks the conserved phenylalanine or tryptophan at the end, this CDR3 is likely a read error. No DNA is shown, since the ends of the CDR3 on it are uncertain; the CDR3 is the one TCRdb lists. The rearrangement uses TRBV18 and TRBJ1-2. The CDR3 spans 14 residues, counting both ends. Germline-derived CDR1 and CDR2 are KGHSH and LQKENI. The CDR3 here is CASSPLGADKEIDL.

The CDR3 DNA is TGCGCCAGCAGCCTGGGACCGAACTACGAGCAGTACTTC. Translation gives CASSLGPNYEQYF. This rearrangement joins TRBV4-1 to TRBJ2-5; D may match TRBD1 or TRBD2 (5 bases each). The closer fit of TRBJ2-7 to the DNA end suggests the J call may be wrong. CDR1 is MGHRA, CDR2 YSYEKL, per germline. The CDR3 covers 13 residues.

The chain has TRBV18 and TRBJ2-6; tentatively, D is TRBD1 (6 bases). This CDR3 contains 19 residues. The germline V gene has CDR1 KGHSH and CDR2 LQKENI. Trimming cost V 3 bases and J 0 bases, with 18 bases left between them. The CDR3 here is CASSPLPKTGYSGANVLTF. In DNA, the CDR3 is TGTGCCAGCTCACCCCTACCTAAGACAGGTTACTCTGGGGCCAACGTCCTGACTTTC.

The genes are TRBV6-1 and TRBJ1-2, with unresolved D. The germline V and J ends were trimmed by 6 bases and 4 bases, with 18 bases remaining between them. The CDR3 covers 15 residues. Looked up from germline, CDR1 is MNHNS and CDR2 is SASEGT. The CDR3 here is CASSRNTAPSYGYTF. CDR3 DNA sequence: TGTGCCAGCAGCCGTAACACGGCGCCGAGCTATGGCTACACCTTC.

This clone was seen just once. V gene TRBV2 combines with J gene TRBJ2-3, with no clear D. There are 14 residues in the CDR3. V gave up 2 bases and J gave up 2 bases, with 8 bases separating them. Germline V gives CDR1 SNHLY, CDR2 FYNNEI. CDR3 in amino acids: CASSEKGITDTQYF. The CDR3 DNA reads TGTGCCAGCAGTGAAAAGGGTATCACAGATACGCAGTATTTT.

The gene calls are TRBV7-2 and TRBJ2-1; 8 nucleotides align to TRBD2. Germline lookup yields CDR1 SGHTA and CDR2 FQGNSA. The V segment lost 0 bases and the J segment 8 bases; nucleotides outside the gene matches: 9. The CDR3 has 16 residues. CDR3: CASSLATGGVGDEQFF. Here the CDR3 DNA reads TGTGCCAGCAGCTTAGCCACGGGGGGGGTAGGAGATGAGCAGTTCTTC.

The rearrangement links TRBV7-9 to TRBJ2-1; a weak D match, TRBD1 (7 bases). V was cut by 3 bases and J by 4 bases, with 10 bases left in between. The germline gives CDR1 SEHNR, CDR2 FQNEAQ (reference sequence). The length of the CDR3 is 14 residues. CDR3 nucleotide sequence: TGTGCCAGCAGCTTCAGGGGGGCGTACAATGAGCAGTTCTTC. Amino acids: CASSFRGAYNEQFF. Full variable domain (remainder filled in from reference TRBV7-9 and TRBJ2-1): DTGVSQNPRHKITKRGQNVTFRCDPISEHNRLYWYRQTLGQGPEFLTYFQNEAQLEKSRLLSDRFSAERPKGSFSTLEIQRTEQGDSAMYLCASSFRGAYNEQFFGPGTRLTVL.

The chain joins TRBV27 to TRBJ2-2; D is uncertain. The CDR3 length is 15 residues. The V end was cut by 2 bases, the J end by 0 bases, with 7 bases between. Germline V lookup: CDR1 MNHEY, CDR2 SMNVEV (reference sequence). The CDR3 DNA follows: TGTGCCAGCAGTTTAGCCAGGTCGAACACCGGGGAGCTGTTTTTT. Protein product: CASSLARSNTGELFF.

This clone has just one count. The chain couples TRBV6-5 to TRBJ2-2; perhaps TRBD2 as D (6 bases). This CDR3 has 16 amino acids. Trimming shortened V by 0 bases and J by 4 bases, and 12 bases separated the two germline ends. Germline V gene data show CDR1 as MNHEY and CDR2 as SVGAGI. This chain's CDR3 is CASSYSRSSVTGELFF. For the CDR3, the DNA is TGTGCCAGCAGTTACTCGAGATCTAGCGTCACCGGGGAGCTGTTTTTT.

The rearrangement links TRBV30 to TRBJ2-2; the D gene could be TRBD1 or TRBD2 (5 bases each). V lost 3 bases to trimming and J lost 4 bases, with 12 bases between them. Germline V gene sequence: CDR1 GTSNPN, CDR2 SVGIG (reference sequence). This CDR3 contains 14 residues. This CDR3 reads CAWRNLGGTGELFF. For the CDR3, the DNA is TGTGCCTGGAGGAACCTTGGGGGCACCGGGGAGCTGTTTTTT. Full variable domain (missing parts from reference TRBV30 and TRBJ2-2): SQTIHQWPATLVQPVGSPLSLECTVEGTSNPNLYWYRQAAGRGLQLLFYSVGIGQISSEVPQNLSASRPQDRQFILSSKKLLLSDSGFYLCAWRNLGGTGELFFGEGSRLTVL.

The V gene is TRBV5-1, the J gene TRBJ2-7; D possibly corresponds to TRBD2 (7 bases). The CDR3 spans 18 residues. The V gene's germline CDR1 is SGHRS and CDR2 YFSETQ. V dropped 3 bases and J dropped 1 base, with 23 bases sitting between them. Here the CDR3 reads CASSYKGGGRAGSYEQYF. In DNA form, the CDR3 reads TGCGCCAGCAGCTACAAAGGCGGGGGCAGGGCGGGGTCCTACGAGCAGTACTTC.

Concerning this clone itself: Other DNA sequences from this sample encode an identical CDR3 as well. The gene calls are TRBV6-4 and TRBJ2-3; D may be TRBD2 (5 bases). CDR1 and CDR2 (germline): MRHNA, SNTAGT. The V and J ends lost 6 bases and 5 bases respectively, with 15 bases between them. This CDR3 region has 14 residues. The CDR3 here is CASSRAGGKDTQYF. The CDR3 DNA follows: TGTGCCAGCAGCCGAGCAGGAGGAAAAGATACGCAGTATTTT.

This chain connects TRBV7-2 to TRBJ1-1; a weak D match, TRBD1 (5 bases). There are 13 residues in the CDR3. Germline V gene lookup returns CDR1 SGHTA and CDR2 FQGNSA. Trimming stripped 0 bases from V and 8 bases from J, with 10 bases between. For the CDR3, the DNA is TGTGCCAGCAGCTTAGCTTGGGGGTTGGAAGCTTTCTTT. Amino acids: CASSLAWGLEAFF. Complete variable domain (other parts from reference TRBV7-2 and TRBJ1-1): GAGVSQSPSNKVTEKGKDVELRCDPISGHTALYWYRQSLGQGLEFLIYFQGNSAPDKSGLPSDRFSAERTGGSVSTLTIQRTQQEDSAVYLCASSLAWGLEAFFGQGTRLTVV.

As concerns this clone: A junction end diverges from the germline sequence, so it may reflect a read error. V is TRBV20-1 and J is TRBJ2-3, with a weak D call TRBD2 (6 bases). Germline V gene data show CDR1 as DFQATT and CDR2 as SNEGSKA (reference sequence). The CDR3 spans 10 residues. CDR3 amino acids: CSAPGTQGNF. The CDR3 bases are TGCAGTGCGCCCGGGACTCAAGGAAATTTT.

This chain joins TRBV6-1 and TRBJ2-7, with D perhaps TRBD2 (5 bases). The CDR3 loop spans 13 amino acids. Trimming removed 6 bases at V and 8 bases at J, with 17 bases between. The germline V gene has CDR1 MNHNS and CDR2 SASEGT. The CDR3 coding sequence is TGTGCCAGCAGAAGGCGGATGGCCGGGAAGCAGTACTTC. It yields the protein CASRRRMAGKQYF.

The chain joins TRBV27 to TRBJ2-7; 12 bases are a match to TRBD2. Germline trimming cut 5 bases from V and 4 bases from J; bases unmatched to any gene: 3. The length of the CDR3 is 14 residues. Germline V gene data show CDR1 as MNHEY and CDR2 as SMNVEV (reference sequence). This chain's CDR3 is CASSRTSGVYEQYF. The CDR3 nucleotides are TGTGCCAGCAGTAGGACTAGCGGGGTGTACGAGCAGTACTTC.

V is TRBV19 and J is TRBJ2-3; 7 bases line up with TRBD1. Germline V gene data show CDR1 as LNHDA and CDR2 as SQIVND (reference sequence). Trimming removed 5 bases from V and 2 bases from J; junction bases left unmatched: 7. This CDR3 has 15 amino acids. As DNA, the CDR3 is TGTGCCAGTAGTCGCCCGACAGGGACCACAGATACGCAGTATTTT. Protein sequence: CASSRPTGTTDTQYF.